The T cell receptor beta chain described here comes from a study of blood T cells in healthy people across ages. For every donor, a draw yielded roughly 10 milliliters of peripheral blood. This CDR3 has 16 residues. The germline V gene encodes CDR1 SGHVS and CDR2 FQNEAQ. V was cut by 5 bases and J by 1 base, with 17 bases left in between. Next came a second PCR, run for about 7 to 12 cycles, which used a sample-barcoded 5' primer along with a J-beta primer mix. TCRdb reprocessed the 5' RACE reads via MiXCR and lists one record per CDR3 protein. This sample has hundreds of thousands of distinct CDR3 sequences, with roughly 24% found just once. These same data were also listed under a study on T cells of mothers and their children.

The chain uses TRBV7-8 and TRBJ2-5; D might be TRBD2 (6 bases). Sequenced sample: blood. This receptor was identified in a boy aged 10-17 years in good health. CDR3 protein: CASSLRWAGIQETQYF. In DNA form, the CDR3 reads TGTGCCAGCAGCCTACGTTGGGCGGGGATCCAAGAGACCCAGTACTTC.